Shown below are 22 T cell receptor beta chains from a single sample sequenced in a study of Ad26.COV2.S vaccination and SARS-CoV-2 variants (dated by TCRdb to 2020 to 2023). Libraries came from the immunoSEQ multiplex PCR assay. Drawn from immuneACCESS, this table holds only the in-frame rearrangements with V and J called that TCRdb kept. Clones are partly lost; checked studies trace under half to an unresolved V gene and leave the rest unexplained. This sample comprises 400,000 to 450,000 clones, around 90% of them detected only once. The ten largest account for more than 9% of the sample. The sample's treatment or condition label, in plain terms: some 20 received Ad26.COV2.S at low or high dose, single or two shots; several received placebo; per-sample allocation not given. For vaccine and placebo recipients, repertoires were sequenced using samples collected on day 63 after the first injection.

The sample in question was peripheral blood, obtained in a trial of Ad26.COV2.S vaccine versus placebo. The origin of the receptors is a person aged 18-60 years who received the Ad26.COV2.S COVID-19 vaccine or a placebo.

This clone was seen more than once but under ten times. The V and J genes are TRBV14 and TRBJ1-2; a possible D gene is TRBD1 (5 bases). Trimming stripped 2 bases from V and 5 bases from J, with 9 bases between. CDR3 length: 13 amino acids. Germline loops: CDR1 SGHDN, CDR2 FVKESK. The CDR3 loop is CASSQYGAYGYTF. The CDR3 nucleotides are TGTGCCAGCAGCCAATATGGGGCTTATGGCTACACCTTC.

This chain links TRBV19 with TRBJ1-5, with 8 bases lining up with TRBD1. V lost 9 bases to trimming and J lost 0 bases; unmatched junction nucleotides: 7. Germline V gives CDR1 LNHDA, CDR2 SQIVND (reference sequence). The CDR3 sequence is 15 residues long. The CDR3 loop is CASEGQEHSNQPQHF. Here the CDR3 DNA reads TGTGCCAGCGAGGGACAGGAACATAGCAATCAGCCCCAGCATTTT.

The CDR3 coding sequence is TGTGCCAGCAGCTTAGGAGGATCCCAGGGTAGCAATCAGCCCCAGCATTTT. Its protein is CASSLGGSQGSNQPQHF. The J gene is TRBJ1-5, the V gene TRBV7-9, with a possible D match to TRBD1 (5 bases). With 1 base removed from V and 0 bases from J, the gap between germline ends came to 13 bases. The V gene's germline CDR1 is SEHNR and CDR2 FQNEAQ (reference sequence). The CDR3 runs to 17 residues.

The CDR3, as DNA: TGCAGCGCCGACATGGGCACAGATACGCAGTATTTT. Amino acids: CSADMGTDTQYF. The chain uses TRBV29-1 and TRBJ2-3; D uncertain. Trimming took off 7 bases at V and 1 base at J, with 9 bases between the two ends. The CDR3 is 12 amino acids. Per the germline V gene, CDR1 is SQVTM and CDR2 is ANQGSEA.

The genes are TRBV2 and TRBJ2-5; D is unclear. The CDR3 loop spans 14 amino acids. Trimming removed 2 bases from V and 2 bases from J, with 9 bases in between. The germline V gene has CDR1 SNHLY and CDR2 FYNNEI. CDR3 sequence: CASSEFRQQETQYF. The CDR3 DNA is TGTGCCAGCAGTGAATTCAGGCAACAAGAGACCCAGTACTTC.

V gene TRBV7-8 combines with J gene TRBJ2-6; TRBD1 aligns across 8 bases. CDR1 is SGHVS and CDR2 is FQNEAQ in the germline V gene. With 3 bases clipped from V and 2 bases from J, the junction kept 9 bases outside the gene matches. There are 18 residues in the CDR3. The CDR3 DNA reads TGTGCCAGCAGCTTCGATCGGACAGGGATAACTGGGGCCAACGTCCTGACTTTC. It yields the protein CASSFDRTGITGANVLTF.

The chain has TRBV9 and TRBJ2-2; D is unresolved. The germline CDR1 and CDR2 sequences are SGDLS and YYNGEE. The CDR3 contains 12 residues. V dropped 0 bases and J dropped 7 bases, with 4 bases sitting between them. CDR3 bases: TGTGCCAGCAGCGTAGGTGTCGGGGAGCTGTTTTTT. Protein: CASSVGVGELFF.

The chain joins TRBV30 to TRBJ1-1; no clear D. Germline V gene sequence: CDR1 GTSNPN, CDR2 SVGIG (reference sequence). The CDR3 consists of 13 residues. V was clipped by 3 bases and J by 1 base, with 9 bases between them. The CDR3 region has the DNA TGTGCCTGGAGCCCCAGGCGGAACACTGAAGCTTTCTTT. Protein sequence: CAWSPRRNTEAFF.

J is TRBJ1-2 and V is TRBV7-9, with 9 positions matching TRBD1. With 6 bases clipped from V and 6 bases from J, the junction kept 5 bases outside the gene matches. Germline V lookup: CDR1 SEHNR, CDR2 FQNEAQ (reference sequence). The CDR3 covers 13 residues. The CDR3 reads CASRPGDRDGYTF. CDR3 nucleotide sequence: TGTGCCAGCAGACCCGGGGACAGGGATGGCTACACCTTC.

The V gene is TRBV3-1 (or the pseudogene TRBV3-2), the J gene TRBJ2-2, with D unresolved. The CDR3 sequence is 14 residues long. The germline CDR1 and CDR2 sequences are LGHDT and YNNKEL (reference sequence). Between the trimmed V and J ends, which lost 0 bases and 4 bases, there was a span of 6 bases. The CDR3 is CASSQEGFTGELFF. CDR3 DNA sequence: TGTGCCAGCAGCCAAGAAGGATTCACCGGGGAGCTGTTTTTT.

The rearrangement joins TRBV6-1 to TRBJ2-7, with TRBD1 as a possible D gene (6 bases). The V end lost 3 bases, the J end lost 5 bases, and 17 bases lay between the germline ends. Germline V gene sequence: CDR1 MNHNS, CDR2 SASEGT. The CDR3 spans 15 residues. The CDR3 loop reads CASSDLRGYFNEQYF. Written as DNA, the CDR3 is TGTGCCAGCAGTGACCTCAGGGGATATTTCAACGAGCAGTACTTC.

This clone was seen just once. One junction end disagrees with the germline gene, perhaps due to a read error. J is TRBJ2-7 and V is TRBV30, with 9 bases lining up with TRBD1. Germline V gene lookup returns CDR1 GTSNPN and CDR2 SVGIG (reference sequence). The CDR3 runs 15 residues. CDR3 region: CALEIIGTGLSELHF. The CDR3 nucleotides are TGTGCCCTGGAGATTATTGGGACAGGGCTTAGTGAACTACACTTC.

The gene calls are TRBV19 and TRBJ2-5; D assignment may be TRBD1 or TRBD2 (5 bases each). The length of the CDR3 is 14 residues. V gave up 5 bases and J gave up 4 bases, with 14 bases separating them. The V gene's germline CDR1 is LNHDA and CDR2 SQIVND (reference sequence). CDR3 DNA: TGTGCCAGTAGTCCGGGACCCCTAGCAGAGACCCAGTACTTC. Translated, it gives CASSPGPLAETQYF.

J is TRBJ2-1 and V is TRBV3-1 (or the pseudogene TRBV3-2), with 7 bases identical to TRBD2. Germline trimming cut 4 bases from V and 7 bases from J; bases unmatched to any gene: 10. Per the germline V gene, CDR1 is LGHDT and CDR2 is YNNKEL (reference sequence). The length of the CDR3 is 15 residues. This CDR3 is CASSRGLDLVNEQFF. The CDR3 nucleotides are TGTGCCAGCAGCCGCGGACTAGACCTGGTTAATGAGCAGTTCTTC.

With respect to this clone: One end of the junction varies from germline; a read error may be responsible. The chain has TRBV27 and TRBJ1-6, with TRBD1 matching over 10 bases. This CDR3 comprises 18 residues. The germline gives CDR1 MNHEY, CDR2 SMNVEV (reference sequence). The CDR3 coding sequence is TGTGCCAGCAGTCTATCGGGACAGGGGATCCCCGCTAATTCACCCCTCCACTTT. It yields the protein CASSLSGQGIPANSPLHF.

The chain uses TRBV10-3 and TRBJ2-2; 7 positions match TRBD2. The junction had 5 bases not matched to a gene; V was cut back by 6 bases and J by 10 bases. Germline CDR1 is ENHRY and CDR2 is SYGVKD. The CDR3 has 12 amino acids. The CDR3 spells CAISQGLKELFF. CDR3 in DNA: TGTGCCATCAGCCAGGGACTAAAGGAGCTGTTTTTT.

The genes are TRBV5-1 and TRBJ1-1; D is perhaps TRBD1 (6 bases). The CDR3 length is 14 residues. Trimming removed 4 bases at V and 4 bases at J, with 14 bases between. Germline CDR1 reads SGHRS; CDR2 reads YFSETQ. Written as DNA, the CDR3 is TGCGCCAGCAGCATAACAGGGCAGAGCACTGAAGCTTTCTTT. This sequence encodes CASSITGQSTEAFF.

There are a few counts of this clone. As DNA, the CDR3 is TGTGCCAGTAGTAGGGCGGGAGGGTCCGCCGGGGAGCAGTACTTC. This translates into CASSRAGGSAGEQYF. The rearrangement uses TRBV19 and TRBJ2-7; 9 bases line up with TRBD2. The CDR3 contains 15 residues. CDR1 is LNHDA, CDR2 SQIVND, per germline (reference sequence). Germline trimming cut 4 bases from V and 7 bases from J; bases unmatched to any gene: 11.

The V call is TRBV10-3, the J call TRBJ2-7; weak D call: TRBD1 (6 bases). This CDR3 has 13 amino acids. Between the trimmed V and J ends, which lost 6 bases and 3 bases, there was a span of 12 bases. Germline loops: CDR1 ENHRY, CDR2 SYGVKD. The CDR3 sequence: CAISPGAGYEQYF. The CDR3 region has the DNA TGTGCCATCAGCCCAGGGGCCGGCTACGAGCAGTACTTC.

A remark on this clone: Other DNA sequences from this sample encode an identical CDR3 as well. V is TRBV7-2 and J is TRBJ2-5, with a possible D match to TRBD2 (5 bases). The CDR3 runs to 15 residues. V gave up 2 bases and J gave up 9 bases, with 19 bases separating them. CDR1 and CDR2 (germline): SGHTA, FQGNSA. Written as DNA, the CDR3 is TGTGCCAGCAGCTTAACTCTAGCCCCCTTAAACCCCCAGTACTTC. It is translated as CASSLTLAPLNPQYF.

The chain carries TRBV30 and TRBJ2-1; D possibly matches TRBD1 or TRBD2 (5 bases each). Germline V lookup: CDR1 GTSNPN, CDR2 SVGIG (reference sequence). This CDR3 has 15 amino acids. V lost 1 base and J lost 4, with 14 bases in between. In DNA form, the CDR3 reads TGTGCCTGGAGTGCATGGGGGACCCCTTACAATGAGCAGTTCTTC. Amino acids: CAWSAWGTPYNEQFF.

This rearrangement joins TRBV11-2 to TRBJ2-2; D is possibly TRBD1 (6 bases). The CDR3 length is 18 residues. Germline CDR1 and CDR2: SGHAT and FQNNGV. The ends were cut back, 1 base at V and 7 bases at J, with 22 bases in the middle. The CDR3 loop is CASSLVSGAPDAHGELFF. As DNA, the CDR3 is TGTGCCAGCAGCTTAGTTTCAGGGGCTCCGGATGCCCACGGGGAGCTGTTTTTT.